The clone carrying this TCR beta chain was observed at least ten times. Antigen: not known. It was RNA transcripts that yielded the amplified TCR beta CDR3 regions. When the TCR CDR3 underwent first-round RT-PCR, the HTBI primer set was used. TCRdb fed the multiplex PCR reads into MiXCR, producing one record per CDR3 protein. The sample carries hundreds of thousands of distinct CDR3 sequences, roughly 46% recorded once. Each patient was aged 18 to 65 and had newly diagnosed hyperthyroidism of under 2 months' duration. The entry originates in a study of T cells in Graves' hyperthyroidism and ophthalmopathy. General observations from the study: A model of 13 V-J pairs discriminated ophthalmopathy from stable hyperthyroidism. Most expanded thyroid clonotypes above 0.001 also appeared in blood. The model's output predicted ophthalmopathy at a median of about 6.5 months prior to onset.

CDR3 length: 14 residues. Deletions cut 7 bases from V and 3 bases from J, with 10 bases between. Germline CDR1 is MGHDK and CDR2 is SYGVNS. Sample: peripheral blood or thyroid tissue (not recorded which). This clonotype originated in a woman under 30 with Graves' hyperthyroidism. The chain is built from TRBV25-1 and TRBJ1-6; tentative D call: TRBD1 (5 bases). Here the CDR3 DNA reads TGTGCCAGCAAGGGACTGTACTATAATTCACCCCTCCACTTT. Its protein product is CASKGLYYNSPLHF.